These 7 T cell receptor beta chains share one sample of origin, sequenced in a study of T-cell reconstitution after alpha-beta-depleted transplantation in children. Unique molecular identifiers featured in how the TCRbeta library was prepared. TCRdb fed the PCR reads into MiXCR, producing one record per CDR3 protein. The repertoire holds hundreds of thousands of distinct CDR3 sequences, with about 11% as singletons. This material consisted of PBMCs from the stem cell graft donor, taken from the stem cell graft. The source of these receptors is a human donor who donated a stem cell graft to a child with acute lymphoblastic leukemia.

At least ten counts were recorded for this clonotype. J is TRBJ2-7 and V is TRBV7-2; the D gene is possibly TRBD1 (6 bases). From germline, CDR1 is SGHTA and CDR2 FQGNSA. The V end was cut by 1 base, the J end by 6 bases, with 16 bases between. The CDR3 has 15 residues. The CDR3 sequence is CASSLVLGTGSEQYF. CDR3 DNA sequence: TGTGCCAGCAGCTTAGTCTTGGGTACAGGGTCCGAGCAGTACTTC.

In its sample, this clonotype was seen many times. The chain uses TRBV5-4 and TRBJ2-3; D tentatively fits TRBD1 or TRBD2 (5 bases each). Looked up from germline, CDR1 is SGHNT and CDR2 is YYREEE (reference sequence). The CDR3 spans 14 residues. CDR3 sequence: CETSRGQGTDTQYF. In DNA form, the CDR3 reads TGTGAAACGAGCCGGGGCCAGGGCACAGATACGCAGTATTTT.

This clonotype was seen repeatedly, ten times or more. The genes are TRBV20-1 and TRBJ2-7; 11 positions match TRBD2. V lost 3 bases, J lost 4 bases, and 5 bases stayed unmatched. Germline V gives CDR1 DFQATT, CDR2 SNEGSKA (reference sequence). The CDR3 sequence is 14 residues long. CDR3 DNA: TGCAGTGCTAGTAACCTAGCGGGGGGATACGAGCAGTACTTC. The encoded protein is CSASNLAGGYEQYF.

This clonotype was seen ten or more times. The chain has TRBV19 and TRBJ1-5; D is undetermined. Trimming removed 5 bases at V and 1 base at J, with 15 bases between. The germline gives CDR1 LNHDA, CDR2 SQIVND (reference sequence). This CDR3 region has 16 residues. CDR3 residues: CASSDRLESSNQPQHF. CDR3 DNA: TGTGCCAGTAGTGACCGACTGGAGTCAAGCAATCAGCCCCAGCATTTT.

This clonotype was counted a few times. The chain joins TRBV19 to TRBJ2-1, with 9 bases identical to TRBD2. Trimming removed 4 bases from V and 5 bases from J; junction bases left unmatched: 9. The CDR3 sequence is 16 residues long. Germline V gene lookup returns CDR1 LNHDA and CDR2 SQIVND (reference sequence). The CDR3, as DNA: TGTGCCAGTAGTACCAGAGCGGGGGGTGGGAACAATGAGCAGTTCTTC. This codes for CASSTRAGGGNNEQFF.

This clonotype was picked up many times. The genes are TRBV18 and TRBJ1-1; TRBD1 agrees at 8 bases. Germline V gene sequence: CDR1 KGHSH, CDR2 LQKENI. The CDR3 is 14 residues long. Trimming at V came to 3 bases and at J to 5 bases, leaving 5 bases not matched to a gene. CDR3 in amino acids: CASSPRGRTTEAFF. CDR3 bases: TGTGCCAGCTCACCCAGGGGGCGAACGACTGAAGCTTTCTTT. The complete variable domain, with remaining parts taken from reference TRBV18 and TRBJ1-1, reads NAGVMQNPRHLVRRRGQEARLRCSPMKGHSHVYWYRQLPEEGLKFMVYLQKENIIDESGMPKERFSAEFPKEGPSILRIQQVVRGDSAAYFCASSPRGRTTEAFFGQGTRLTVV.

This clonotype was observed a few times. The chain has TRBV9 and TRBJ1-3, with TRBD1 identical over 9 bases. Germline lookup yields CDR1 SGDLS and CDR2 YYNGEE. J was trimmed by 2 bases and V by 1 base; bases with no gene match: 10. There are 18 residues in the CDR3. The CDR3 bases are TGTGCCAGCAGCGTAAGCCTCTTTGACAGGGGGGCTGGAAACACCATATATTTT. Its protein product is CASSVSLFDRGAGNTIYF. Based on the CDR3 plus reference TRBV9 and TRBJ1-3, the full variable domain is DSGVTQTPKHLITATGQRVTLRCSPRSGDLSVYWYQQSLDQGLQFLIQYYNGEERAKGNILERFSAQQFPDLHSELNLSSLELGDSALYFCASSVSLFDRGAGNTIYFGEGSWLTVV.